This T cell receptor (beta chain) emerged from a study of blood T cell repertoires in COVID-19 (dated by TCRdb to 2020 to 2022). For the wider study: The collaborator samples originated in the United States, Italy and Spain and spanned the acute and convalescent phases of COVID-19. A de-identified subject ID, COVID-19 status, age in years and sex were almost always included in the sample metadata. The repertoires were released in a freely available public database intended as a resource for research on the immune response to SARS-CoV-2. Samples were obtained from the ongoing ImmuneRACE study (first 160 participants) and from roughly 1,300 subjects provided by 6 global collaborators. The material from the prospective study consisted of cDNA or gDNA derived from T cells, B-cell-depleted T cells, or PBMCs. Where available, HLA class I and class II types were obtained from metadata supplied by the sample provider rather than from assay-based typing. The dataset comprised deeply sampled blood TCRbeta repertoires from subjects exposed to, actively infected with, or recovered from COVID-19.

As for this clone: No cognate antigen has been identified for it. No base quality values were provided; no much bigger clone lies one nucleotide off.

What the study reported, not specific to this receptor: The amount of clinical and demographic metadata varied by source and participant and was provided uncurated.

Each collaborating institution followed its own protocols to collect whole blood in K2EDTA tubes. Collaborator samples were shipped for TCRbeta analysis as frozen whole blood, isolated PBMCs, or DNA extracted from either sample type. TCRbeta CDR3 regions were amplified from genomic DNA by means of the immunoSEQ Assay, a bias-controlled multiplex PCR. The study's processing was this. The number of nucleated cells in each sample was estimated by amplification of reference gene primers within the assay. Sequence reads were collapsed and filtered to measure the absolute abundance of every unique TCRbeta CDR3 rearrangement. For each sample, productive Simpson clonality was calculated by taking the square root of Simpson's diversity index across productive rearrangements. Entries here come from immuneACCESS through TCRdb and include only in-frame sequences with V and J called. Some clones fail to appear in such tables; in the studies checked, an unresolved V gene covers under half of the shortfall, and the cause of the remainder is unknown. V and J calls plus clone size are reproduced from that table; the DNA served to infer D and trimming. The sample table shows more than 95,000 clones, and approximately 72% are seen once. The ten largest clones take up roughly 21% of the sample.

V is cut by 3 bases and J by 6 bases, and the space between the germline ends is 14 bases. CDR1 GTSNPN and CDR2 SVGIG were looked up in the germline V gene (reference sequence). The CDR3 measures 14 amino acids from cysteine to phenylalanine. Only the CDR3 DNA stays, 42 bases, in frame from base 1. Sequencing was performed on peripheral blood. This chain joins TRBV30 to TRBJ1-4; 6 matching bases give a weak D call of TRBD1. The TCR originated in a woman between 70 and 85 years old with acute or convalescent COVID-19. The CDR3: CAWRSRTADEKLFF. The nucleotide sequence reads as follows: TGTGCCTGGAGGTCTCGGACAGCCGATGAAAAACTGTTTTTT. Outside the CDR3, residues come from the reference TRBV30 and TRBJ1-4 proteins, so the full variable domain is: SQTIHQWPATLVQPVGSPLSLECTVEGTSNPNLYWYRQAAGRGLQLLFYSVGIGQISSEVPQNLSASRPQDRQFILSSKKLLLSDSGFYLCAWRSRTADEKLFFGSGTQLSVL.